One sample yielded the 2 T cell receptor beta chains listed below, sequenced in a study of siplizumab effects on memory and regulatory T cells. Sequencing was performed with immunoSEQ multiplex PCR; in TCRdb, only in-frame clones are kept and a portion is missing. The sample lists 90,000 to 130,000 clones, just under 95% occurring once. The sequencing input was CD4+ T cells sorted from blood. The receptor source for this set is a human donor in good health.

The J gene is TRBJ2-2, the V gene TRBV6-5, with D hard to call. Trimming removed 5 bases from V and 5 bases from J, with 9 bases in between. The germline CDR1 and CDR2 sequences are MNHEY and SVGAGI. There are 13 residues in the CDR3. This CDR3 is CASSIGPTGELFF. CDR3 bases: TGTGCCAGCAGTATAGGACCAACCGGGGAGCTGTTTTTT.

The chain combines TRBV4-2 with TRBJ2-6; 11 bases are a match to TRBD2. The germline V gene encodes CDR1 LGHNA and CDR2 YNFKEQ. The CDR3 runs 18 residues. Unmatched junction bases numbered 4, after V lost 2 bases and J lost 1 base. The CDR3 reads CASSQLAGGGSGANVLTF. The CDR3 DNA follows: TGTGCCAGCAGCCAACTAGCGGGGGGCGGTTCTGGGGCCAACGTCCTGACTTTC.